Described below is a single TCR beta chain sequence and its context. Unique molecular identifiers were in the cDNA, with template-switch universal primer binding. TCRdb re-called the 5' RACE reads through MiXCR, storing one row per CDR3 protein. This table holds 210,000 or so distinct CDR3 sequences, about 15% found once. This record belongs to a study of identical twins. This CDR3 is 12 amino acids long. Trimming cost V 6 bases and J 4 bases, with 10 bases left between them. This sample also belongs to another study, concerning T cells expressing NK-cell markers. In that study: Several experiments employed an anti-gamma-delta TCR antibody to confine sorting to alpha-beta TCR T cells.

The chain combines TRBV12-3 or TRBV12-4 with TRBJ2-7, with unresolved D. This clonotype was obtained from a woman younger than 35 in good health. The material sequenced was CD8+ T cells sorted from blood. CDR3 nucleotides: TGTGCCAGCAGCGTTACAGTATACGAGCAGTACTTC. Translated: CASSVTVYEQYF.